One and the same sample provided the 28 T cell receptor beta chains below, sequenced in a study of T cell responses to AZD1222 COVID-19 vaccine. Produced via immunoSEQ multiplex PCR; TCRdb's table is partial and in-frame only. The repertoire holds over 100,000 clones, with 80% to 85% as singletons. Here the sequenced sample was peripheral blood, taken on day 0 of AZD1222 vaccination. Receptor source: an adult in good health.

The chain combines TRBV12-3 or TRBV12-4 with TRBJ1-3; D not certain. Trimming cost V 8 bases and J 4 bases, with 3 bases left between them. This CDR3 has 10 amino acids. The CDR3 loop is CASAGNTIYF. The CDR3 bases are TGTGCCAGCGCCGGAAACACCATATATTTT.

As DNA, the CDR3 is TGTGCCAGCAGTCCCGGGACTAGTGGGCGGTACAATGAGCAGTTCTTC. As protein: CASSPGTSGRYNEQFF. This chain links TRBV28 with TRBJ2-1; TRBD2 agrees at 8 bases. With 5 bases clipped from V and 4 bases from J, the junction kept 10 bases outside the gene matches. CDR3 size: 16 residues. CDR1 MDHEN and CDR2 SYDVKM come from the germline V gene.

This chain links TRBV28 with TRBJ2-7, with D possibly TRBD1 on 6 matching bases. CDR3 length: 15 residues. Trimming removed 8 bases at V and 3 bases at J, with 20 bases between. Germline CDR1 and CDR2: MDHEN and SYDVKM. The CDR3 DNA is TGTGCCAGCGAGGCCCGGGACAAACAAGTCTACGAGCAGTACTTC. Translating it yields CASEARDKQVYEQYF. The full variable domain, completed using reference TRBV28 and TRBJ2-7, is DVKVTQSSRYLVKRTGEKVFLECVQDMDHENMFWYRQDPGLGLRLIYFSYDVKMKEKGDIPEGYSVSREKKERFSLILESASTNQTSMYLCASEARDKQVYEQYFGPGTRLTVT.

The chain joins TRBV3-1 (or the pseudogene TRBV3-2) to TRBJ1-2; D is possibly TRBD1 (6 bases). This CDR3 has 15 residues. The germline V gene has CDR1 LGHDT and CDR2 YNNKEL (reference sequence). Trimming left V 0 bases short and J 8 bases short, with 16 bases between. CDR3 sequence: CASSQEPQGGRGYTF. The CDR3 coding sequence is TGTGCCAGCAGCCAAGAACCACAGGGAGGGAGAGGCTACACCTTC.

The gene calls are TRBV28 and TRBJ2-5; 13 positions agree with TRBD2. Germline lookup yields CDR1 MDHEN and CDR2 SYDVKM. Germline trimming cut 5 bases from V and 4 bases from J; bases unmatched to any gene: 4. The CDR3 sequence is 15 residues long. CDR3 in amino acids: CASSLGLAGVETQYF. The DNA of the CDR3 is TGTGCCAGCAGTCTAGGACTAGCGGGAGTAGAGACCCAGTACTTC.

This clone has only a few counts. The rearrangement joins TRBV5-6 to TRBJ1-3, with 7 bases that match TRBD1. CDR3 length: 16 residues. Germline-derived CDR1 and CDR2 are SGHDT and YYEEEE. The V segment lost 4 bases and the J segment 3 bases; nucleotides outside the gene matches: 10. As DNA, the CDR3 is TGTGCCAGCAGCGGCCGACAGGGAGATATTGGAAACACCATATATTTT. It specifies CASSGRQGDIGNTIYF.

The V call is TRBV2, the J call TRBJ1-1, with D tentatively TRBD1 (5 bases). This CDR3 is built from 15 residues. Germline CDR1 is SNHLY and CDR2 is FYNNEI. Trimming left V 3 bases short and J 5 bases short, with 16 bases between. The CDR3 region has the DNA TGTGCCAGCAGTGATTCAGGGAGAGGGAGGACTGAAGCTTTCTTT. Amino acid sequence: CASSDSGRGRTEAFF.

This sequence joins TRBV3-1 (or the pseudogene TRBV3-2) and TRBJ1-3, with unresolved D. V shed 1 base and J shed 1 base, with 17 bases lying between them. This CDR3 comprises 18 residues. CDR1 LGHDT and CDR2 YNNKEL come from the germline V gene (reference sequence). CDR3 DNA sequence: TGTGCCAGCAGCCAAGCCCTGGGTGGAGGCTCTTCTGGAAACACCATATATTTT. This gives the protein CASSQALGGGSSGNTIYF.

The chain combines TRBV7-8 with TRBJ1-5; unclear D gene. CDR1 and CDR2 (germline): SGHVS, FQNEAQ. The V gene lost 5 bases and the J gene lost 2 bases, with 13 bases spanning the gap. The CDR3 has 15 amino acids. The CDR3 loop reads CASSADGRGNQPQHF. CDR3 DNA sequence: TGTGCCAGCAGCGCGGACGGGCGGGGCAATCAGCCCCAGCATTTT. Using reference TRBV7-8 and TRBJ1-5 for the parts outside the CDR3, the full variable domain is GAGVSQSPRYKVAKRGQDVALRCDPISGHVSLFWYQQALGQGPEFLTYFQNEAQLDKSGLPSDRFFAERPEGSVSTLKIQRTQQEDSAVYLCASSADGRGNQPQHFGDGTRLSIL.

This chain connects TRBV10-1 to TRBJ1-2; the D gene is possibly TRBD1 (5 bases). Trimming cost V 8 bases and J 14 bases, with 21 bases left between them. This CDR3 has 12 amino acids. Germline V gene sequence: CDR1 WNHNN, CDR2 SYGVQD (reference sequence). Here the CDR3 reads CASDLGGFVNTF. The CDR3 nucleotides are TGCGCCAGCGACTTGGGGGGGTTTGTTAATACCTTC.

The rearrangement links TRBV2 to TRBJ1-4; TRBD1 matches at 7 bases. CDR1 is SNHLY, CDR2 FYNNEI, per germline. This CDR3 comprises 15 residues. V lost 11 bases, J lost 1 base, and 10 bases stayed unmatched. The CDR3 protein is CASRGGGLTNEKLFF. CDR3 coding DNA: TGTGCCTCCAGGGGAGGGGGCCTAACTAATGAAAAACTGTTTTTT. The full variable domain, rest sourced from reference TRBV2 and TRBJ1-4, is EPEVTQTPSHQVTQMGQEVILRCVPISNHLYFYWYRQILGQKVEFLVSFYNNEISEKSEIFDDQFSVERPDGSNFTLKIRSTKLEDSAMYFCASRGGGLTNEKLFFGSGTQLSVL.

The gene calls are TRBV19 and TRBJ2-2; TRBD1 matches at 9 bases. The germline V gene has CDR1 LNHDA and CDR2 SQIVND (reference sequence). CDR3 length equals 17 residues. The V gene end was trimmed by 4 bases and the J gene end by 0 bases; junction bases not matched to a gene: 6. The CDR3 nucleotides read TGTGCCAGTAGTACGGGGACAGGGAGGGCGAACACCGGGGAGCTGTTTTTT. It encodes CASSTGTGRANTGELFF.

The V gene is TRBV30, the J gene TRBJ1-1; no definite D call. Per the germline V gene, CDR1 is GTSNPN and CDR2 is SVGIG (reference sequence). V lost 0 bases and J lost 5, with 10 bases in between. The length of the CDR3 is 13 residues. The CDR3 nucleotides read TGTGCCTGGAGTGTAGAGGGCCGGACTGAAGCTTTCTTT. Its protein is CAWSVEGRTEAFF.

V is TRBV15 and J is TRBJ1-1; weak D call: TRBD1 (6 bases). The CDR3 loop spans 16 amino acids. Germline V CDR1 and CDR2: LNHNV, YYDKDF (reference sequence). Trimming shortened V by 1 base and J by 6 bases, and 18 bases separated the two germline ends. CDR3 nucleotides: TGTGCCACCAGCAGAGGATTTTCCCCAGGGGCCTCTGAAGCTTTCTTT. Translation gives CATSRGFSPGASEAFF.

The chain joins TRBV28 to TRBJ1-5; 9 bases align to TRBD1. V lost 6 bases and J lost 2; bases outside the gene matches: 5. The germline V gene has CDR1 MDHEN and CDR2 SYDVKM. This CDR3 has 15 amino acids. The CDR3 DNA follows: TGTGCCAGCAGGCGCCGGGACAGGGGCAATCAGCCCCAGCATTTT. Translated: CASRRRDRGNQPQHF.

The chain has TRBV7-9 and TRBJ1-2; unclear D gene. Germline V gene data show CDR1 as SEHNR and CDR2 as FQNEAQ (reference sequence). Between the trimmed V and J ends, which lost 3 bases and 0 bases, there was a span of 8 bases. CDR3 length: 14 amino acids. CDR3 in amino acids: CASSFADANYGYTF. Here the CDR3 DNA reads TGTGCCAGCAGCTTTGCAGACGCTAACTATGGCTACACCTTC.

The chain joins TRBV9 to TRBJ1-1, with D perhaps matching TRBD1 (5 bases). This CDR3 comprises 16 residues. The V end was cut by 0 bases, the J end by 0 bases, with 12 bases between. Germline-derived CDR1 and CDR2 are SGDLS and YYNGEE. The CDR3 sequence: CASSVVAPGVNTEAFF. As DNA, the CDR3 is TGTGCCAGCAGCGTAGTGGCACCGGGGGTGAACACTGAAGCTTTCTTT.

The chain uses TRBV28 and TRBJ1-6; no definite D call. Trimming removed 6 bases from V and 4 bases from J, with 13 bases in between. The germline gives CDR1 MDHEN, CDR2 SYDVKM. CDR3 length: 15 amino acids. CDR3 in DNA: TGTGCCAGCAGCCGCGAAAGGGATTATAATTCACCCCTCCACTTT. The encoded protein is CASSRERDYNSPLHF.

The V call is TRBV2, the J call TRBJ1-1; tentatively, D is TRBD1 (5 bases). Deletions cut 8 bases from V and 6 bases from J, with 16 bases between. There are 13 residues in the CDR3. Germline V gives CDR1 SNHLY, CDR2 FYNNEI. CDR3 coding DNA: TGTGCCAGCCAGGACGGGACGGGGGCTGAAGCTTTCTTT. It yields the protein CASQDGTGAEAFF.

This clone was observed a few times. V and J are TRBV11-3 and TRBJ1-1; D is uncertain. The CDR3 runs 13 residues. The germline V gene encodes CDR1 SGHNT and CDR2 YENEEA. V lost 1 base to trimming and J lost 3 bases, with 6 bases between them. The CDR3 DNA is TGTGCCAGCAGCTTAGTGGGAGACACTGAAGCTTTCTTT. Encoded protein: CASSLVGDTEAFF. The variable domain in full, completed from reference TRBV11-3 and TRBJ1-1, reads EAGVVQSPRYKIIEKKQPVAFWCNPISGHNTLYWYLQNLGQGPELLIRYENEEAVDDSQLPKDRFSAERLKGVDSTLKIQPAELGDSAVYLCASSLVGDTEAFFGQGTRLTVV.

The rearrangement joins TRBV28 to TRBJ2-3; 7 bases fit TRBD2. Germline assignment: CDR1 MDHEN and CDR2 SYDVKM. This CDR3 has 14 residues. The J segment lost 5 bases and the V segment lost 2 bases, leaving 4 bases of the junction unmatched. CDR3 DNA: TGTGCCAGCAGTTTAATGAGGGAGGGAGATACGCAGTATTTT. Translation: CASSLMREGDTQYF.

The CDR3 nucleotides are TGTGCCATCAGTCCGCGGACAGGGGGCTCCTACAATGAGCAGTTCTTC. Translating it yields CAISPRTGGSYNEQFF. The gene calls are TRBV10-3 and TRBJ2-1; 10 nucleotides line up with TRBD1. In germline, CDR1 is ENHRY, CDR2 SYGVKD. V lost 5 bases and J lost 0; bases outside the gene matches: 4. The CDR3 runs to 16 residues.

The chain uses TRBV27 and TRBJ1-2; 7 bases map to TRBD1. Unmatched junction bases numbered 10, after V lost 7 bases and J lost 5 bases. CDR1 is MNHEY, CDR2 SMNVEV, per germline (reference sequence). The CDR3 sequence is 14 residues long. The CDR3 sequence: CASKGDSSLYGYTF. The CDR3 DNA reads as TGTGCCAGCAAGGGGGACAGTTCACTGTATGGCTACACCTTC.

V and J are TRBV5-4 and TRBJ2-1, with D possibly being TRBD1 or TRBD2 (5 bases each). Germline loops: CDR1 SGHNT, CDR2 YYREEE (reference sequence). The CDR3 runs 17 residues. Between the trimmed V and J ends, which lost 0 bases and 3 bases, there was a span of 16 bases. The CDR3 sequence is CASSLGLGAGSYNEQFF. CDR3 DNA: TGTGCCAGCAGCTTGGGGCTTGGGGCGGGCAGCTACAATGAGCAGTTCTTC.

V is TRBV28 and J is TRBJ1-6; 7 bases agree with TRBD1. V lost 3 bases and J lost 10; bases outside the gene matches: 6. Germline V CDR1 and CDR2: MDHEN, SYDVKM. This CDR3 comprises 14 residues. CDR3 sequence: CASSLTGSRSPLHF. The CDR3 nucleotides are TGTGCCAGCAGTTTGACAGGGTCCCGGTCACCCCTCCACTTT.

This chain links TRBV24-1 with TRBJ2-1; D remains unclear. Per germline, CDR1 KGHDR and CDR2 SFDVKD. CDR3 size: 13 residues. With 6 bases removed from V and 8 bases from J, the gap between germline ends came to 13 bases. DNA of the CDR3: TGTGCCACCAGTAAGGGTGGATGGGATGAGCAGTTCTTC. Protein product: CATSKGGWDEQFF.

The V gene is TRBV29-1, the J gene TRBJ1-5; 7 bases match TRBD1. This CDR3 contains 14 residues. V gave up 6 bases and J gave up 3 bases; unmatched junction bases: 8. Germline V gene sequence: CDR1 SQVTM, CDR2 ANQGSEA. CDR3 DNA sequence: TGCAGCGTATCTCCCGGGACAGTCAATCAGCCCCAGCATTTT. The encoded protein is CSVSPGTVNQPQHF.

The rearrangement links TRBV7-9 to TRBJ1-1; 8 bases are a match to TRBD1. Germline V CDR1 and CDR2: SEHNR, FQNEAQ (reference sequence). Losses at the gene ends were 8 bases for V and 7 bases for J; bases not matched to a gene: 9. This CDR3 region has 13 residues. This CDR3 reads CASGGGTGNEAFF. CDR3 DNA: TGTGCCAGCGGAGGGGGGACAGGAAATGAAGCTTTCTTT. The variable domain in full, completed from reference TRBV7-9 and TRBJ1-1, reads DTGVSQNPRHKITKRGQNVTFRCDPISEHNRLYWYRQTLGQGPEFLTYFQNEAQLEKSRLLSDRFSAERPKGSFSTLEIQRTEQGDSAMYLCASGGGTGNEAFFGQGTRLTVV.